This T cell receptor (beta chain) came from a study of T cell changes during pregnancy in multiple sclerosis (dated by TCRdb to about 2019). Some background on the complete study: In women with multiple sclerosis, the researchers looked at how the T cell repertoire shifted as pregnancy progressed.

The CDR3 runs 13 amino acids, cysteine and phenylalanine included. Kept here is only the CDR3 DNA, which spans 39 bases and is read in frame from base 1. At the junction V is shortened by 6 bases and J by 1 base, with 9 bases in between. As encoded in the germline V gene (reference sequence), CDR1 is LNHDA while CDR2 is SQIVND. The library was generated by the immunoSEQ multiplex PCR assay. What TCRdb holds here is the immuneACCESS table cut down to in-frame rearrangements. Part of the clones is not present; checked against another copy, under half of the missing clones reflect an unresolved V gene, and the others are unexplained. The sample has approximately 66,000 clones on record, 85% to 95% of them singletons. Less than 2% of the sample belongs to the ten largest clones. In its sample, this clone was seen once. Its antigen remains undetermined. Within one base of it there is no much larger clone, and no base qualities were kept.

The sequence is built from TRBV19 and TRBJ1-2, and the D gene may be TRBD1, 5 bases matching. The sequence came from a female donor in good health, enrolled as a control in a pregnancy study. Material: peripheral blood, obtained in the third trimester of pregnancy. The DNA sequence is given as TGTGCCAGTAGACATCAGGGTAACTATGGCTACACCTTC. Its product reads: CASRHQGNYGYTF.